Listed below are T cell receptor beta chains from one sample, sequenced in a study of blood T cell repertoires in COVID-19. The assay was immunoSEQ multiplex PCR, and TCRdb's table has in-frame clones only and misses some. The repertoire holds some 370,000 clones, with around 83% as singletons. Source material: PBMCs or T cells enriched from blood (not recorded which). The source is a woman aged 45 to 65 who had recovered from COVID-19. The CDR3 runs from the conserved cysteine through the conserved F or W. A D gene is named only where the DNA matches it firmly. Size tells how often a clone was seen (once, few, many) or the class of an expanded clone, and some rows leave it out.

d_call: NA; clone_size: NA; j_call: TRBJ1-5; v_call: TRBV19; cdr3_nt: TGTGCCAGTAGTATAGATGGGCACAATCAGCCCCAGCATTTT; cdr3_aa: CASSIDGHNQPQHF
d_call: TRBD2; clone_size: NA; j_call: TRBJ2-7; v_call: TRBV30; cdr3_nt: TGTGCCTGGAGTCGAGCGGGAGGCTTCTACGAGCAGTACTTC; cdr3_aa: CAWSRAGGFYEQYF
d_call: TRBD1; clone_size: NA; j_call: TRBJ2-7; v_call: TRBV25-1; cdr3_nt: TGTGCCAGCAGGACAGGGTCCTACGAGCAGTACTTC; cdr3_aa: CASRTGSYEQYF
d_call: NA; clone_size: NA; j_call: TRBJ1-3; v_call: TRBV7-2; cdr3_nt: TGTGCCAGCAGCCCGGACAGCGGAAACACCATATATTTT; cdr3_aa: CASSPDSGNTIYF
d_call: TRBD1; clone_size: once; j_call: TRBJ1-2; v_call: TRBV6-2/TRBV6-3; cdr3_nt: TGTGCCAGCAGTTACGTGCCAGGGGGTAGCCATGGCTACACCTTC; cdr3_aa: CASSYVPGGSHGYTF
d_call: NA; clone_size: once; j_call: TRBJ1-1; v_call: TRBV6-5; cdr3_nt: TGTGCCAGCAGTTCCACCCAGGCAAACACTGAAGCTTTCTTT; cdr3_aa: CASSSTQANTEAFF
d_call: NA; clone_size: NA; j_call: TRBJ1-2; v_call: TRBV7-2; cdr3_nt: TGTGCCAGCAGCTTAGGGGGGGGCGCTTTCGGCTACACCTTC; cdr3_aa: CASSLGGGAFGYTF
d_call: TRBD1; clone_size: NA; j_call: TRBJ2-5; v_call: TRBV2; cdr3_nt: TGTGCCAGCGAAAGGACAGGGGGCGGGTATATTAGGGAGACCCAGTACTTC; cdr3_aa: CASERTGGGYIRETQYF
d_call: TRBD1; clone_size: few; j_call: TRBJ1-3; v_call: TRBV3-1/TRBV3-2; cdr3_nt: TGTGCCAGCAGCCAAGAAAACAGGGGTAACACCATATATTTT; cdr3_aa: CASSQENRGNTIYF
d_call: NA; clone_size: NA; j_call: TRBJ2-7; v_call: TRBV9; cdr3_nt: TGTGCCAGCAGCTCCCGCCCAGGGGGGACAGACGAGCAGTACTTC; cdr3_aa: CASSSRPGGTDEQYF
d_call: TRBD2; clone_size: NA; j_call: TRBJ2-1; v_call: TRBV7-2; cdr3_nt: TGTGCCAGCAGCTTAACGGGACTAGCGGGGGGGTCCTACAATGAGCAGTTCTTC; cdr3_aa: CASSLTGLAGGSYNEQFF
d_call: TRBD1; clone_size: NA; j_call: TRBJ1-5; v_call: TRBV25-1; cdr3_nt: TGTGCCAGCAGTGAGGACAGGGGGCCCCAGCATTTT; cdr3_aa: CASSEDRGPQHF
d_call: TRBD1; clone_size: NA; j_call: TRBJ2-2; v_call: TRBV2; cdr3_nt: TGTGCCAGCATCGTTACAGGGGGCCGGGGCACCGGGGAGCTGTTTTTT; cdr3_aa: CASIVTGGRGTGELFF
d_call: NA; clone_size: NA; j_call: TRBJ2-1; v_call: TRBV19; cdr3_nt: TGTGCCAGTAGTGCCGTAGGCAGGGAATACAATGAGCAGTTCTTC; cdr3_aa: CASSAVGREYNEQFF
d_call: NA; clone_size: NA; j_call: TRBJ2-7; v_call: TRBV7-9; cdr3_nt: TGTGCCAGCAGCTTATTTGCGCACTACTCCTACGAGCAGTACTTC; cdr3_aa: CASSLFAHYSYEQYF
d_call: NA; clone_size: NA; j_call: TRBJ2-1; v_call: TRBV9; cdr3_nt: TGTGCCAGCACCCAGGGGGGACAGACCTACAATGAGCAGTTCTTC; cdr3_aa: CASTQGGQTYNEQFF
d_call: NA; clone_size: NA; j_call: TRBJ1-2; v_call: TRBV19; cdr3_nt: TGTGCCAGTAGTATCGGACAGAGCTTGAACTATGGCTACACCTTC; cdr3_aa: CASSIGQSLNYGYTF
d_call: NA; clone_size: NA; j_call: TRBJ2-1; v_call: TRBV3-1/TRBV3-2; cdr3_nt: TGTGCCAGCAGCCAAGTGGGGCTCCGCAATGAGCAGTTCTTC; cdr3_aa: CASSQVGLRNEQFF
d_call: TRBD1; clone_size: NA; j_call: TRBJ1-2; v_call: TRBV20-1; cdr3_nt: TGCAGTGCTAGTCTACAGGGACAGTCCTATGGCTACACCTTC; cdr3_aa: CSASLQGQSYGYTF
d_call: NA; clone_size: few; j_call: TRBJ1-2; v_call: TRBV7-9; cdr3_nt: TGTGCCAGCGTCGCGGTTGAGGCTGGCGGCTACACCTTC; cdr3_aa: CASVAVEAGGYTF
d_call: NA; clone_size: NA; j_call: TRBJ1-6; v_call: TRBV27; cdr3_nt: TGTGCCAGCAGTTTGACAGGTCCGGTCGTTTCACCCCTCCACTTT; cdr3_aa: CASSLTGPVVSPLHF
d_call: TRBD1; clone_size: NA; j_call: TRBJ1-2; v_call: TRBV18; cdr3_nt: TGTGCCAGCTCACCAGGGACAGGGACCCTGAGCTCTAACTATGGCTACACCTTC; cdr3_aa: CASSPGTGTLSSNYGYTF
d_call: TRBD2; clone_size: NA; j_call: TRBJ2-1; v_call: TRBV9; cdr3_nt: TGTGCCAGCAGCGTAGGTCTAGCGGGAGCCTACAATGAGCAGTTCTTC; cdr3_aa: CASSVGLAGAYNEQFF
d_call: NA; clone_size: NA; j_call: TRBJ2-3; v_call: TRBV19; cdr3_nt: TGTGCCAGTCGGCGGCTAGCCTACACAGATACGCAGTATTTT; cdr3_aa: CASRRLAYTDTQYF
d_call: TRBD1; clone_size: few; j_call: TRBJ1-1; v_call: TRBV19; cdr3_nt: TGTGCCAGTAGTCGACCGGGACAGGCGGAAGCTTTCTTT; cdr3_aa: CASSRPGQAEAFF
d_call: NA; clone_size: once; j_call: TRBJ2-2; v_call: TRBV5-1; cdr3_nt: TGCGCCAGCAGCTTGTCTCAGACGAACACCGGGGAGCTGTTTTTT; cdr3_aa: CASSLSQTNTGELFF
d_call: TRBD1; clone_size: NA; j_call: TRBJ2-1; v_call: TRBV9; cdr3_nt: TGTGCCAGCAGCGGTACAGGGGACAATGAGCAGTTCTTC; cdr3_aa: CASSGTGDNEQFF
d_call: NA; clone_size: NA; j_call: TRBJ1-1; v_call: TRBV7-9; cdr3_nt: TGTGCCAGCACCGCGAACCCTACTGAAGCTTTCTTT; cdr3_aa: CASTANPTEAFF
d_call: TRBD2; clone_size: NA; j_call: TRBJ2-1; v_call: TRBV5-6; cdr3_nt: TGTGCCAGTGCGGGGCTAGCGGGTCGCTACAATGAGCAGTTCTTC; cdr3_aa: CASAGLAGRYNEQFF
d_call: TRBD2; clone_size: NA; j_call: TRBJ2-7; v_call: TRBV7-7; cdr3_nt: TGTGCCAGCAGCTTAGCCGGGAGGCCCCACGAGCAGTACTTC; cdr3_aa: CASSLAGRPHEQYF
d_call: NA; clone_size: once; j_call: TRBJ1-1; v_call: TRBV19; cdr3_nt: TGTGCCAGTAGTATGTCAGGGCATAACACTGAAGCTTTCTTT; cdr3_aa: CASSMSGHNTEAFF
d_call: NA; clone_size: NA; j_call: TRBJ1-2; v_call: TRBV5-1; cdr3_nt: TGCGCCAGCAGCCCACCGGGGGGCGGTAACTATGGCTACACCTTC; cdr3_aa: CASSPPGGGNYGYTF